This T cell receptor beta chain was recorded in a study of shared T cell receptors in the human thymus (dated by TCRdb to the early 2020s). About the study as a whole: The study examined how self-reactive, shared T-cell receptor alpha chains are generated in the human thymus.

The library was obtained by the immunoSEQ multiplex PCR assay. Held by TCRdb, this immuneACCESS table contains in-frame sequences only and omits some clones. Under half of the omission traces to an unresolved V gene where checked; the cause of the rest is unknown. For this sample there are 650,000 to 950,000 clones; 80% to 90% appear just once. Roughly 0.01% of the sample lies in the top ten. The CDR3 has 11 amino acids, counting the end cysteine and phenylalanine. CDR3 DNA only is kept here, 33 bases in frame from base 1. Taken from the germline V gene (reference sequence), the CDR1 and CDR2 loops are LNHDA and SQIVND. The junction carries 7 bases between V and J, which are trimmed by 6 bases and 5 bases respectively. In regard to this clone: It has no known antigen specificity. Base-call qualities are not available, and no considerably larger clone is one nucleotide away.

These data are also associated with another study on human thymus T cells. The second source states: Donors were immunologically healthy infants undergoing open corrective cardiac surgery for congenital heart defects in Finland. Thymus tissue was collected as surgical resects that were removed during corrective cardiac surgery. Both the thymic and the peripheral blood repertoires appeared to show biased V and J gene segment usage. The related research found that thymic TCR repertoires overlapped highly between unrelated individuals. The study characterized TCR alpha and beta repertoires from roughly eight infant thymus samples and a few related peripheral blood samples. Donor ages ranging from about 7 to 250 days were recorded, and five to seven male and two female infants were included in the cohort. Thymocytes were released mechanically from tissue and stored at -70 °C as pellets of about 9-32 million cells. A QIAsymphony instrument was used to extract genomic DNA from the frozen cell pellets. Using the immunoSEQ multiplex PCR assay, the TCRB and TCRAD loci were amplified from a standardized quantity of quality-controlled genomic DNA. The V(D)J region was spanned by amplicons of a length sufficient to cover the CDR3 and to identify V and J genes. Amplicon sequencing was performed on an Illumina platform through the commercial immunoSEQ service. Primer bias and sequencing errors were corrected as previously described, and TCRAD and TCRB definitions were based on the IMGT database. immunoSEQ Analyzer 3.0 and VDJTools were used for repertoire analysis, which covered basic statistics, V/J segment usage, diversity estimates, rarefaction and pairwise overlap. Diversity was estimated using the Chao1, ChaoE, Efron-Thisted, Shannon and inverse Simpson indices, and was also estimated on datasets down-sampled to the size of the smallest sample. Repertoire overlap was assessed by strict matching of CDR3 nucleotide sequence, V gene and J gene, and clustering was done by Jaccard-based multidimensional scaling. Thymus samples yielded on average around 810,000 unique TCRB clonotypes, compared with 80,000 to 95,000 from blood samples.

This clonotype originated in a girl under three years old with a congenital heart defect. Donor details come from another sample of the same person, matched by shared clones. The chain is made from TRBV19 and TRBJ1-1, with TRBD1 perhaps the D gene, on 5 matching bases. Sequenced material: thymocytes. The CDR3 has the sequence CASRTGTEAFF. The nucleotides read TGTGCCAGTAGAACAGGAACTGAAGCTTTCTTT.